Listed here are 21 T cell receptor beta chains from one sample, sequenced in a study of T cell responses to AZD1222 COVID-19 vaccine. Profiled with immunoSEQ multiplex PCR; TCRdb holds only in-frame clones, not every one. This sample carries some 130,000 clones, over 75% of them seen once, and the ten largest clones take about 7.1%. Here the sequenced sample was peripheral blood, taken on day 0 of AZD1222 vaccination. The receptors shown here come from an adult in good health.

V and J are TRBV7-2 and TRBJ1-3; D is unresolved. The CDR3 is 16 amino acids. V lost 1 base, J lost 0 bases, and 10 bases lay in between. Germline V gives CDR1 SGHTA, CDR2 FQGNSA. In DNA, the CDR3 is TGTGCCAGCAGCTTAGACGTCGGGAGCTCTGGAAACACCATATATTTT. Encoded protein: CASSLDVGSSGNTIYF.

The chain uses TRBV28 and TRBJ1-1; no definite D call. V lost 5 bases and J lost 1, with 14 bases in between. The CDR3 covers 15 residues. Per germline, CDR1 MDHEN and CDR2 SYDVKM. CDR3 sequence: CASSTPWHQNTEAFF. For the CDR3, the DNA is TGTGCCAGCAGTACCCCCTGGCATCAGAACACTGAAGCTTTCTTT.

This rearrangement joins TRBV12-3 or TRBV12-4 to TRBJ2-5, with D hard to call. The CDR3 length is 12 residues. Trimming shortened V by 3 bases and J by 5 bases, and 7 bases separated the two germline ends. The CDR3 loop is CASSFLRETQYF. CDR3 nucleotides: TGTGCCAGCAGTTTTTTAAGGGAGACCCAGTACTTC.

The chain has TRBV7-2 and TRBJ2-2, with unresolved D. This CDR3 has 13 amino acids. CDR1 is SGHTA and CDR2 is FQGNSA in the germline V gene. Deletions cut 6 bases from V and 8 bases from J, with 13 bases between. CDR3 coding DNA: TGTGCCAGCAGGGGCGGTGGGTCGGGGGAGCTGTTTTTT. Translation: CASRGGGSGELFF.

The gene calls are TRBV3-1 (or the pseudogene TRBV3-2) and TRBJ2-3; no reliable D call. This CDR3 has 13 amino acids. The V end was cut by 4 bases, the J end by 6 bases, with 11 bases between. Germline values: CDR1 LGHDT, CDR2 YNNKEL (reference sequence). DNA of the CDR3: TGTGCCAGCAGCCGGAATACCCGGGATACGCAGTATTTT. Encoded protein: CASSRNTRDTQYF.

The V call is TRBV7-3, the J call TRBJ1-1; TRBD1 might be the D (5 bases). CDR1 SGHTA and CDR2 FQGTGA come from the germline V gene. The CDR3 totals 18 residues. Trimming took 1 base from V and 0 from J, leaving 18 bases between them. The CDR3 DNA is TGTGCCAGCAGCTTAAGGGTCGGGGCAGGGTCGATGAACACTGAAGCTTTCTTT. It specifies CASSLRVGAGSMNTEAFF.

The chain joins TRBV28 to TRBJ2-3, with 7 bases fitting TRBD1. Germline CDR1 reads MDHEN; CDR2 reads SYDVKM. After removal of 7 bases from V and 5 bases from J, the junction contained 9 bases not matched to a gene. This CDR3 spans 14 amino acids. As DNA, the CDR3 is TGTGCCAGCACCCCAGGGGGTTCACGAGATACGCAGTATTTT. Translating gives CASTPGGSRDTQYF.

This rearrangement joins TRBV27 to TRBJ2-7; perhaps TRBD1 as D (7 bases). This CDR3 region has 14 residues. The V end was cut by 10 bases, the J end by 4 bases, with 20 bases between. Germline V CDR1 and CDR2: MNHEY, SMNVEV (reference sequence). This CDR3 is CATRPEAGGYEQYF. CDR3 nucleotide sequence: TGTGCCACCAGGCCGGAGGCAGGGGGGTACGAGCAGTACTTC.

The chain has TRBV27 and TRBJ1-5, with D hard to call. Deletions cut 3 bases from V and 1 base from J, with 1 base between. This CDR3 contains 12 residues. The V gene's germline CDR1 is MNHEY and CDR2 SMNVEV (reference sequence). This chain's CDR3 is CASSFSNQPQHF. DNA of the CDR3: TGTGCCAGCAGTTTCAGCAATCAGCCCCAGCATTTT.

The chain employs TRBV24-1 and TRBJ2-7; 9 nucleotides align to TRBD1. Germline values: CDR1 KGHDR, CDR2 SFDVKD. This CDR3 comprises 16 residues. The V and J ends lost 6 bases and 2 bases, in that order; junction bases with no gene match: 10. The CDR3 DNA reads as TGTGCCACCAGTCGACCGGGACAGGGCAATACCTACGAGCAGTACTTC. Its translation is CATSRPGQGNTYEQYF.

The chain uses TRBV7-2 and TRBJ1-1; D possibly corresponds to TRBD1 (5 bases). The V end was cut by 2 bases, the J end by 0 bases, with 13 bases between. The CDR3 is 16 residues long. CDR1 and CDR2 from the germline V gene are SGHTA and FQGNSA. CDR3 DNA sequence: TGTGCCAGCAGCTTACAGGGACGGACAATGAACACTGAAGCTTTCTTT. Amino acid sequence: CASSLQGRTMNTEAFF.

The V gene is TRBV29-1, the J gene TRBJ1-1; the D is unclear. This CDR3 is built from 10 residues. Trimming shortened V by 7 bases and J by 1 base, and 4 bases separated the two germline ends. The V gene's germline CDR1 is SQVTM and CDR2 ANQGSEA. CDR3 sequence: CSARNTEAFF. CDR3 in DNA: TGCAGCGCAAGGAACACTGAAGCTTTCTTT.

The CDR3 sequence is CASSREGFGTGSYNEQFF. In DNA form, the CDR3 reads TGCGCCAGCAGCCGGGAAGGATTCGGGACAGGCTCCTACAATGAGCAGTTCTTC. This chain uses TRBV4-3 with TRBJ2-1, with 8 bases aligning to TRBD1. The V segment lost 4 bases and the J segment 0 bases; nucleotides outside the gene matches: 11. The germline V gene has CDR1 LGHNA and CDR2 YSLEER. The CDR3 is 18 amino acids.

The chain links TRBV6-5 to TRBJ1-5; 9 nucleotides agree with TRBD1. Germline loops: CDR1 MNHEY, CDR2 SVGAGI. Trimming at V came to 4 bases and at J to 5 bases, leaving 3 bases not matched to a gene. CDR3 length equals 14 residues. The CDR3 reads CASSWDRDDQPQHF. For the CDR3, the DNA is TGTGCCAGCAGTTGGGACAGGGACGATCAGCCCCAGCATTTT.

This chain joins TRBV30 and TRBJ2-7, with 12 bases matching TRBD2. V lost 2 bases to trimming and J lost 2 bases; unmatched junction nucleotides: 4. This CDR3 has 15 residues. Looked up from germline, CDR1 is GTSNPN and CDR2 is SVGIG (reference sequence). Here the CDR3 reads CAWSPSGGVPYEQYF. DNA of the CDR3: TGTGCCTGGAGTCCTAGCGGGGGGGTCCCCTACGAGCAGTACTTC.

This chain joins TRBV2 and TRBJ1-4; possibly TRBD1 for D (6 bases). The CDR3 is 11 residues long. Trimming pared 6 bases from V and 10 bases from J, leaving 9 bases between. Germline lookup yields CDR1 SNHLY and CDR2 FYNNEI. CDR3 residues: CASRRQAKLFF. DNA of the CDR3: TGTGCCAGCAGGAGACAGGCAAAACTGTTTTTT.

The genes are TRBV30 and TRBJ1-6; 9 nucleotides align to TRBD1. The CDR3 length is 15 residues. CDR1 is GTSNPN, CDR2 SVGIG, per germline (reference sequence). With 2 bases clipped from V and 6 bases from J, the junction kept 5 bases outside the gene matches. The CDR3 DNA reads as TGTGCCTGGAGTAAAGGGGACAGGGTTAATTCACCCCTCCACTTT. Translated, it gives CAWSKGDRVNSPLHF.

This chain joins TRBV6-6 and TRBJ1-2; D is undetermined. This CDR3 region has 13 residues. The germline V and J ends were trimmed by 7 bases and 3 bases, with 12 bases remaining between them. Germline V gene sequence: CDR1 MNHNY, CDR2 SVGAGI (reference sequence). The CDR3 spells CASKEARDYGYTF. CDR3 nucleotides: TGTGCCAGCAAGGAGGCCCGGGACTATGGCTACACCTTC.

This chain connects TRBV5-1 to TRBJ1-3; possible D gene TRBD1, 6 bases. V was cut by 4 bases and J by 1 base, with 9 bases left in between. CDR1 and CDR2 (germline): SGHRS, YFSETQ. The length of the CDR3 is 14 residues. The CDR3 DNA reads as TGCGCCAGCAGCCCGGACAGTTCTGGAAACACCATATATTTT. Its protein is CASSPDSSGNTIYF. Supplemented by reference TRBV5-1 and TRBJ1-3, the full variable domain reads KAGVTQTPRYLIKTRGQQVTLSCSPISGHRSVSWYQQTPGQGLQFLFEYFSETQRNKGNFPGRFSGRQFSNSRSEMNVSTLELGDSALYLCASSPDSSGNTIYFGEGSWLTVV.

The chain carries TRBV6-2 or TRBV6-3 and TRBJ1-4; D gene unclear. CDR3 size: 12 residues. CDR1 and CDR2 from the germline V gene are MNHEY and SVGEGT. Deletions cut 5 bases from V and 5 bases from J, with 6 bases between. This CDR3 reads CASSQVNEKLFF. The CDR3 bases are TGTGCCAGCAGTCAGGTGAATGAAAAACTGTTTTTT.

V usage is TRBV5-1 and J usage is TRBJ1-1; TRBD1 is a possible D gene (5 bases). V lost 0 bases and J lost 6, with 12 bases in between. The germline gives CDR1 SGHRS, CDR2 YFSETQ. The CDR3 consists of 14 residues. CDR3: CASSLDGTGPEAFF. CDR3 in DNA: TGCGCCAGCAGCTTGGATGGGACTGGCCCTGAAGCTTTCTTT.